This entry features one TCR beta chain sequence. The antigen it binds to is not known. No qualities accompany the bases; no much larger clone lies one base away. Library prep was done by the immunoSEQ multiplex PCR assay. The multiplex PCR relied on a mix of 60 forward primers for TCR Vbeta segments and 13 reverse primers for TCR Jbeta segments. The CDR3 region of rearranged TCR beta genes was amplified from genomic DNA with a multiplex PCR assay. The amplified TCR beta libraries were sequenced on the Illumina HiSeq System as 87-base-pair reads. The authors' analysis ran thus. A later analysis tallied approximately 87 million unique TCR beta chains across the 700 or so repertoires, and about 10 million of those chains were shared by two or more donors. A nearest-neighbor algorithm error-corrected the raw reads and collapsed the reads into unique sequences, merging closely related sequences to remove PCR and sequencing errors. CDR3 sequences were aligned to IMGT reference sequences to assign V, D and J gene segments. For a sequence to be retained, a match of at least six nucleotides to both a V gene segment and a J gene segment was required. Rearrangements were classified as productive when the CDR3 lacked stop codons and remained in frame with V and J, and all other rearrangements were classified as non-productive. Following IMGT convention, CDR3 was defined as the stretch from the second conserved V-encoded cysteine to the conserved J-encoded phenylalanine. In an earlier analysis of 587 of the donors, sequences lacking an unambiguous match to a single V gene segment were excluded. An earlier analysis of just under 600 of the donors called V segments functional above 56.7% productive rearrangements and segregating when the between-donor standard deviation exceeded 5%. A statistical classification framework was built for diagnosing cytomegalovirus status from the catalog of TCR beta chain sequences. In a later analysis, TCR nucleotide sequences were compared against IMGT/GENE-DB human TR gene sequences so that V and J genes could be assigned. The TCRdist pipeline was used in a later analysis to assign CDR3 sequences and most-parsimonious VDJ recombination scenarios. In a later analysis, each TCR beta chain was defined by its CDR3 amino acid sequence together with its V-gene family, and reads lacking a unique V-gene family were excluded. A later analysis removed over 500 highly shared, low-generation-probability nucleotide sequences to deal with suspected cross-contamination and a sequencing artifact. In a later analysis, a clonal expansion index for each public chain was calculated from normalized within-repertoire ranks of inferred template counts. A later analysis computed generation probabilities with a VDJ recombination model fitted to out-of-frame rearrangements, and checked the results against IGoR. Hypergeometric tests were used in a later analysis to score TCR-TCR, TCR-HLA and TCR-CMV co-occurrence, with a repertoire-size bias correction applied to the TCR pairs. A later analysis estimated false discovery rates by permuting HLA or CMV assignments 20 times. In a later analysis, co-occurring TCRs were grouped using DBSCAN, and TCRdist sequence similarity was added for clustering within HLA-allele-positive subsets. For co-occurrence clustering, repertoires with fewer than 30,000 or more than 120,000 public chains were excluded, along with four to six repertoires with anomalous nucleotide sharing. TCRdb holds this immuneACCESS table with in-frame rearrangements only. Some clones are missing; in checked studies, unresolved V genes explain under half, and the rest has no known cause. V and J calls and clone size are given by that table; D and trimming were obtained from the DNA. Within this sample are some 180,000 clones, with roughly 9.4% of them counted one time only. Over 1% of the sample is held by the ten biggest clonotypes.

These data are taken from a study of cytomegalovirus exposure and HLA in healthy donors (dated by TCRdb to 2016 to 2017). A note on the overall study: According to an earlier analysis of 550 to 700 of the donors, roughly 180 million T cells yielded roughly 110 million unique TCR beta sequences and approximately 300 Gb of sequence data. An early release covering roughly 580 HLA-typed donors comprised 250 to 350 gigabases of sequencing data and around 86 million unique TCR sequences. Of the roughly 390 genotyped donors, less than 85% were placed in the genetic ancestry cluster associated with self-reported Caucasian donors. The study aimed to test whether signatures of past pathogen exposure could be identified by cataloging public T cell receptors. The study used immunosequencing to profile the T cell repertoires of several hundred subjects and linked those repertoires to cytomegalovirus serostatus. A separate validation cohort of 100 to 150 different subjects was used in addition to the approximately 670-subject first cohort. The study combined high-throughput TCR immunosequencing, statistical association of individual TCRs with disease status, and machine learning to predict cytomegalovirus infection status. A later analysis re-analyzed previously published TCR beta repertoires from 666 donors and added high-resolution HLA genotyping to study TCR occurrence patterns. In the later analysis, no new phenotypic data were used to find candidate immune exposures; instead, reliance was placed on TCR beta sequences and their occurrence across donors. In an earlier analysis of 500 to 650 of the donors, high-throughput TCR beta sequencing was used to judge whether each TCR beta V gene segment behaved as functional or pseudogenic. Donor age, sex, ethnicity and CMV serostatus were compiled together with the repertoire data. In a later genetic analysis, genome-wide SNP genotypes for about 55% of the roughly 700 donors were used, and that subset was treated as a discovery cohort. Every repertoire in the discovery cohort had been generated on one and the same sequencing platform. Both class I and class II loci were covered by HLA typing, at four-digit resolution. Typing coverage differed by locus: A, B, C, DRB1 and DQB1 were typed in roughly 620-630 donors, DQA1 in 500 to 550, DPA1 in 600 to 610, and DPB1 in 472. Because of strong linkage in the cohort, a few DR-DQ haplotypes were treated as single units for association and clustering. Among about 390 genotyped donors of the cohort, an average of around 240,000 unique TCR beta nucleotide sequences were sequenced per donor, approximately 20% of them non-productive. What the research found in general, with its limitations: In a later genetic analysis, fewer N-insertions in productive TCRs were reported among donors in an Asian-associated ancestry cluster than the approximately 710-donor mean. In a later analysis, most CMV-associated TCR beta chains were found to appear HLA-restricted, with HLA associations seemingly driven largely by CMV exposure. The classifier was reported to diagnose cytomegalovirus status with high specificity and sensitivity in both the original cohort and the validation cohort. In a later analysis, TCR association rates were found to vary across HLA loci, with the most associated TCRs seen for DRB1 alleles and the fewest for HLA-C alleles. Correlated functional status among segregating V segments might be attributable to linkage disequilibrium, but an unknown experimental factor could not be ruled out. Assigning TCR associations to individual alleles was difficult when HLA alleles, especially DR and DQ, strongly co-occurred. Most TCR sequences were seen in very few donors, while some public TCRs were found in many individuals. This cohort had only TCR beta chains sequenced, and the lack of alpha or paired-chain data limited which features could be detected. According to the authors, the approach could potentially be generalized to other disease states and immunological phenotypes. The study gave a list of some 150 TCR beta chains associated with cytomegalovirus. A later analysis associated 16,951 TCR beta sequences with specific HLA alleles at a false discovery rate of 0.05. A further reported finding was that TCR beta sequences accurately predicted the HLA-A and HLA-B alleles for most subjects in the first cohort. Because counts were too low, seventeen rarely observed V segments, including chromosome 9 orphons, were left out of the earlier analysis of a few hundred of the donors. Because some donors lacked HLA typing at each locus, the association tests relied only on the typed subset. In a later analysis, several top co-occurrence clusters were reported to appear linked to parvovirus B19, influenza, CMV and Epstein-Barr virus. The only immune exposure information available for the cohort was CMV serostatus. In vitro tests confirmed that a few of the cytomegalovirus-associated TCR beta chains recognize cytomegalovirus antigens. In an earlier analysis of some 550 of the donors, most TCR beta V segments were observed in productive rearrangements about 87% or about 30% of the time, broadly matching IMGT annotations. Some IMGT-functional V segments, including TRBV6-2 and TRBV6-3, could not be distinguished by the 87-base-pair reads and were therefore excluded. The presence/absence analyses assumed that sequencing depth was roughly uniform across donors, and that assumption may not be true. A cluster of highly shared sequence variants was judged likely to represent a technical artifact of the sequencing pipeline. Compared with equally common non-associated chains, HLA-associated TCR beta chains in a later analysis were more clonally expanded and had lower generation probabilities. A later genetic analysis associated a missense DCLRE1C variant with V-gene and J-gene trimming of TCR beta chains, and an independent cohort replicated the association.

The cohort consisted of hundreds of healthy bone marrow donors. At the time of sampling, all cohort members were nominally healthy, though unrecorded immune exposures were likely present. The donor tested CMV seropositive, placing the donor among the 289 seropositive members of the cohort. A peripheral blood sample was provided by each donor, and peripheral blood mononuclear cells were used for TCR beta sequencing. Genomic DNA extraction from the blood cell samples was performed with the Qiagen DNeasy Blood Extraction Kit. The germline V gene provides CDR1 SGHRS and CDR2 YFSETQ. V gives up 0 bases and J gives up 0 bases, and the segment between their germline ends measures 7 bases. The CDR3, cysteine through phenylalanine, is 14 amino acids long. The kept DNA is CDR3 alone, 42 bases in frame from the first base.

The sequencing sample was made of PBMCs. The TCR sequence derives from a young woman in good health and CMV-seropositive. The rearrangement combines TRBV5-1 with TRBJ2-7; the D gene identity is not certain. The CDR3 protein: CASSLEAGSYEQYF. The nucleotides read TGCGCCAGCAGCTTGGAGGCAGGCTCCTACGAGCAGTACTTC.